The 11 T cell receptor beta chains in this list originate from one sample, sequenced in a study of shared clonotypes between healthy human individuals. CD8 cells classed as naive were CD45RO-negative and positively selected for CCR7, excluding terminally differentiated effector memory CD45RA+ cells. Here immunoSEQ multiplex PCR was the method, and the copy in TCRdb shows in-frame clones only, minus some. This sample carries roughly 2.1 million clones, just over 90% of them seen once, and the ten largest clones take more than 1.5%. The sample taken for sequencing was naive CD8+ T cells from PBMCs. All receptors derive from a man between 18 and 35 years old in good health. Some clones in this sample may be carry-over from other donors' samples.

The rearrangement links TRBV10-1 to TRBJ2-2; D remains ambiguous. CDR1 WNHNN and CDR2 SYGVQD come from the germline V gene (reference sequence). The V gene lost 3 bases and the J gene lost 0 bases, with 5 bases spanning the gap. CDR3 size: 14 residues. CDR3 loop: CASSDHANTGELFF. The CDR3 DNA reads as TGCGCCAGCAGTGACCACGCGAACACCGGGGAGCTGTTTTTT.

A note on this clone: Other DNA sequences in the sample encode the same CDR3. This sequence joins TRBV27 and TRBJ2-7, with D unclear. V gave up 5 bases and J gave up 3 bases, with 14 bases separating them. Germline-derived CDR1 and CDR2 are MNHEY and SMNVEV (reference sequence). The CDR3 is 14 amino acids. CDR3 in amino acids: CASSPRTGYYEQYF. The CDR3 nucleotides read TGTGCCAGCAGTCCCCGGACGGGTTACTACGAGCAGTACTTC.

V gene TRBV4-1 combines with J gene TRBJ1-1; D is possibly TRBD1 (6 bases). The germline V and J ends were trimmed by 3 bases and 8 bases, with 16 bases remaining between them. Germline V CDR1 and CDR2: MGHRA, YSYEKL. The CDR3 contains 14 residues. The CDR3 sequence: CASSHLLNQGEAFF. The CDR3 DNA follows: TGCGCCAGCAGCCACCTATTAAATCAGGGGGAAGCTTTCTTT.

The chain uses TRBV19 and TRBJ1-5; the D is unclear. Trimming took 1 base from V and 4 from J, leaving 14 bases between them. This CDR3 comprises 16 residues. Per germline, CDR1 LNHDA and CDR2 SQIVND (reference sequence). CDR3 sequence reads: CASSIGGDFLNQPQHF. DNA of the CDR3: TGTGCCAGTAGTATAGGTGGTGATTTTCTTAATCAGCCCCAGCATTTT.

This rearrangement joins TRBV27 to TRBJ1-1; D not certain. Germline values: CDR1 MNHEY, CDR2 SMNVEV (reference sequence). Trimming stripped 4 bases from V and 11 bases from J, with 14 bases between. This CDR3 region has 12 residues. Here the CDR3 reads CASSSSAAPAFF. The CDR3 coding sequence is TGTGCCAGCAGTTCCTCGGCGGCCCCGGCTTTCTTT.

The chain recombines TRBV27 with TRBJ2-1; 7 bases agree with TRBD2. Germline lookup yields CDR1 MNHEY and CDR2 SMNVEV (reference sequence). The CDR3 consists of 16 residues. Trimming cost V 4 bases and J 0 bases; bases outside gene matches: 6. CDR3 sequence: CASSSWSGGSYNEQFF. The CDR3 coding sequence is TGTGCCAGCAGTTCTTGGTCGGGAGGCTCCTACAATGAGCAGTTCTTC.

CDR3 region: CAWSSGLAAPGANVLTF. The CDR3 DNA is TGTGCCTGGAGTTCGGGTTTGGCGGCTCCTGGGGCCAACGTCCTGACTTTC. This chain uses TRBV30 with TRBJ2-6; D gene ambiguous. The CDR3 contains 17 residues. Germline V lookup: CDR1 GTSNPN, CDR2 SVGIG (reference sequence). Trimming removed 2 bases from V and 2 bases from J, with 16 bases in between.

The chain has TRBV9 and TRBJ2-3; 9 nucleotides match TRBD1. Germline CDR1 and CDR2: SGDLS and YYNGEE. The CDR3 sequence is 21 residues long. Germline trimming cut 4 bases from V and 5 bases from J; bases unmatched to any gene: 26. CDR3 nucleotide sequence: TGTGCCAGCAGCCCCCGACCGGGACAGGGAGTTTGGGGGCTCGGGGAAGATACGCAGTATTTT. It encodes CASSPRPGQGVWGLGEDTQYF.

The CDR3 protein is CASIVPGQANTGELFF. CDR3 in DNA: TGTGCCAGCATCGTACCGGGACAGGCCAACACCGGGGAGCTGTTTTTT. The rearrangement uses TRBV7-9 and TRBJ2-2; TRBD1 agrees at 8 bases. Germline V CDR1 and CDR2: SEHNR, FQNEAQ (reference sequence). The CDR3 sequence is 16 residues long. Unmatched junction bases numbered 9, after V lost 7 bases and J lost 2 bases.

CDR3: CASSPRPGGSYEQYF. The CDR3 DNA reads as TGTGCCAGCAGTCCTCGGCCAGGGGGCTCCTACGAGCAGTACTTC. The chain links TRBV27 to TRBJ2-7; 7 nucleotides agree with TRBD1. V shed 5 bases and J 0 bases; nucleotides not matched to a gene: 7. From germline, CDR1 is MNHEY and CDR2 SMNVEV (reference sequence). The length of the CDR3 is 15 residues.

J is TRBJ1-5 and V is TRBV27; 7 bases map to TRBD1. CDR3 size: 14 residues. CDR1 MNHEY and CDR2 SMNVEV come from the germline V gene (reference sequence). V lost 6 bases to trimming and J lost 6 bases; unmatched junction nucleotides: 8. CDR3 nucleotide sequence: TGTGCCAGCAGGCCAGGGGGGGTGGGTCAGCCCCAGCATTTT. Encoded protein: CASRPGGVGQPQHF.